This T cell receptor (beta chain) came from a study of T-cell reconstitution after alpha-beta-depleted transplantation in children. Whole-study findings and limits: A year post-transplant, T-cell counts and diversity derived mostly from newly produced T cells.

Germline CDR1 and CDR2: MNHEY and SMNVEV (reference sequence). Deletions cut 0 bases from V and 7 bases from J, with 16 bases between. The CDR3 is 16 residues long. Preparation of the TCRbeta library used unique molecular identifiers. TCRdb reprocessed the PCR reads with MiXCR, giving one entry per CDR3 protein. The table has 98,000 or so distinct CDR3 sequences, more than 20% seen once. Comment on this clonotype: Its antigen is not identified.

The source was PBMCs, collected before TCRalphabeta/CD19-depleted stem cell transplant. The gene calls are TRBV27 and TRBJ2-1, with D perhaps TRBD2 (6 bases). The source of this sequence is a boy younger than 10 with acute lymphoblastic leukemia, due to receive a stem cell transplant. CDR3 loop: CASSLSWAEGRNEQFF. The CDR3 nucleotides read TGTGCCAGCAGTTTATCGTGGGCGGAGGGGCGGAATGAGCAGTTCTTC.